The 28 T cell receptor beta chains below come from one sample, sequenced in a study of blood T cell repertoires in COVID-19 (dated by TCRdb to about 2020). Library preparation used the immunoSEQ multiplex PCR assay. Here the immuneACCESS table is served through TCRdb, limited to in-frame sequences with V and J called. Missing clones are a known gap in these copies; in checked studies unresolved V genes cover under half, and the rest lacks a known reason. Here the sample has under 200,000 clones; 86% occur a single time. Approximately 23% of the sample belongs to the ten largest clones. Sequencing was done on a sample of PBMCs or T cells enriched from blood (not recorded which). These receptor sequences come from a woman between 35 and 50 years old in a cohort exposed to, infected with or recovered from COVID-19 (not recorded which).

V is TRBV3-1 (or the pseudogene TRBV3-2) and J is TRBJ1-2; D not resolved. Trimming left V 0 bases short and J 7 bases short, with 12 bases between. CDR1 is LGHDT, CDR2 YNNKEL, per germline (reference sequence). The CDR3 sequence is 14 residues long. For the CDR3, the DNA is TGTGCCAGCAGCCAAGATCGAGAGGTAGCTGGCTACACCTTC. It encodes CASSQDREVAGYTF.

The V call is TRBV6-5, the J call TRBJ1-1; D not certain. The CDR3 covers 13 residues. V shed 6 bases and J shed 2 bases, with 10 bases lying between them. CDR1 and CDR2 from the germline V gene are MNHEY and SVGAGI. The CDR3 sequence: CASRLLTNTEAFF. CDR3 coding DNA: TGTGCCAGCAGGCTTCTCACTAACACTGAAGCTTTCTTT.

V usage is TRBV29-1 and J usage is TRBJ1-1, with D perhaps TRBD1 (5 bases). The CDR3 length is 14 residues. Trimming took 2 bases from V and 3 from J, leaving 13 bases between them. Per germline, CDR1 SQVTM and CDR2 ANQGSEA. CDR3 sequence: CSVELVGGDTEAFF. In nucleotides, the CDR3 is TGCAGCGTTGAATTGGTGGGAGGGGACACTGAAGCTTTCTTT.

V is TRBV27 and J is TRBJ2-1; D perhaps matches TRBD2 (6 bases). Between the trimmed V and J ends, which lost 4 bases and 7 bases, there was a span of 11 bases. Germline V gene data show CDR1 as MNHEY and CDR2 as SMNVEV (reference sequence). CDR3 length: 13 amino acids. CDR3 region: CASSSGVLNEQFF. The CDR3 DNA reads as TGTGCCAGCAGTTCGGGAGTTTTGAATGAGCAGTTCTTC.

CDR3 nucleotide sequence: TGTGCCAGCAGCGTAGCTACTAGCGGGGGGGCCGATGAGCAGTTCTTC. Its protein is CASSVATSGGADEQFF. The chain has TRBV9 and TRBJ2-1, with TRBD2 matching 13 bases. The CDR3 contains 16 residues. Germline V lookup: CDR1 SGDLS, CDR2 YYNGEE. The trim removed 0 bases at V and 8 bases at J, leaving 5 bases unmatched.

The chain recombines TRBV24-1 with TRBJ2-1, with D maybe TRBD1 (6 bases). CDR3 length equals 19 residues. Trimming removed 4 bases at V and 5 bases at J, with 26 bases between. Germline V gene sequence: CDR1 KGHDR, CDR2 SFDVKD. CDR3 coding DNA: TGTGCCACCAGTGAGGCCCCGGGACAACCCATCAGATTCAACAATGAGCAGTTCTTC. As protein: CATSEAPGQPIRFNNEQFF.

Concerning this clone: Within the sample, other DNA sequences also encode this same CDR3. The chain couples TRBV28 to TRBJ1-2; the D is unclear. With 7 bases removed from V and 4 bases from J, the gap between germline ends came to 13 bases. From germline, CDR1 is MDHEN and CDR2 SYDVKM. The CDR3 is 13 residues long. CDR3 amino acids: CASITVGSYGYTF. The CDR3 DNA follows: TGTGCCAGCATCACGGTAGGGAGCTATGGCTACACCTTC.

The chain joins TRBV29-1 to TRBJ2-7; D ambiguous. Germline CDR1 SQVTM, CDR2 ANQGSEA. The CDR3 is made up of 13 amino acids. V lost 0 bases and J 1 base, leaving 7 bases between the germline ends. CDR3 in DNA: TGCAGCGTTGAAGACAGACTTTCCTACGAGCAGTACTTC. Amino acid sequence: CSVEDRLSYEQYF.

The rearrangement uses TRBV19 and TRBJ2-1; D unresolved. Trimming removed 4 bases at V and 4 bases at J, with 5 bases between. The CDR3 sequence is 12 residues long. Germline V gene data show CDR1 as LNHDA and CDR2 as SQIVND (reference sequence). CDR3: CASSSYYNEQFF. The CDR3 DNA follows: TGTGCCAGTAGTAGCTATTACAATGAGCAGTTCTTC.

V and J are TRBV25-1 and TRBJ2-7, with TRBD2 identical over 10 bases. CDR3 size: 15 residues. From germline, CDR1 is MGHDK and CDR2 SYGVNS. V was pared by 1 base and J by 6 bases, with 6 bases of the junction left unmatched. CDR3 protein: CASSESLAGPLEQYF. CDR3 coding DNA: TGTGCCAGCAGTGAATCACTAGCGGGACCTCTCGAGCAGTACTTC.

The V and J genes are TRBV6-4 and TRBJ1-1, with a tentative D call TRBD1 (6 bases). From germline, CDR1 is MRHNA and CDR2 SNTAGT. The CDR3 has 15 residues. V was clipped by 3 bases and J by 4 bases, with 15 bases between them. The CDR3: CASSEEQGGGTEAFF. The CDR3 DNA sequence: TGTGCCAGCAGTGAGGAACAGGGTGGGGGCACTGAAGCTTTCTTT.

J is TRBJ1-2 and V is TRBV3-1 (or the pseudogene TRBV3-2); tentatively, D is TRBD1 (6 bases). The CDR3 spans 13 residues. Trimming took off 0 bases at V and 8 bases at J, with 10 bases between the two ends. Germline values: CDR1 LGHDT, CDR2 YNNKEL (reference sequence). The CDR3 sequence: CASSQERTEGYTF. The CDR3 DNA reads TGTGCCAGCAGCCAAGAAAGGACAGAGGGCTACACCTTC.

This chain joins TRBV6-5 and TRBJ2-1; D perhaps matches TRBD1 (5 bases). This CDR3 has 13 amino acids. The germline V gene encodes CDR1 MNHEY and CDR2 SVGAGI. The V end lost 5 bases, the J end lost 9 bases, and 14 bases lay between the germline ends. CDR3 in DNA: TGTGCCAGCAGTACCAGGGATGGGATTGAGCAGTTCTTC. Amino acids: CASSTRDGIEQFF.

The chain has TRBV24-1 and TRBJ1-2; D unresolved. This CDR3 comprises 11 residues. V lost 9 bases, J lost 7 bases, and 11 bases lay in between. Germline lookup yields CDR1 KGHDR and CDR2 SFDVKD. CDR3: CATWNGGGYTF. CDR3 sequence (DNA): TGTGCCACCTGGAACGGAGGTGGCTACACCTTC.

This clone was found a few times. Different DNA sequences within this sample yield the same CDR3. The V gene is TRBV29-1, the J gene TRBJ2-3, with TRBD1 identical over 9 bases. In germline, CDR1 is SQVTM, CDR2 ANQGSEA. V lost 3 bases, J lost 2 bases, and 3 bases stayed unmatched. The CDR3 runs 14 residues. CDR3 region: CSVEGQGYTDTQYF. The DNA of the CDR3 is TGCAGCGTTGAGGGACAGGGCTACACAGATACGCAGTATTTT.

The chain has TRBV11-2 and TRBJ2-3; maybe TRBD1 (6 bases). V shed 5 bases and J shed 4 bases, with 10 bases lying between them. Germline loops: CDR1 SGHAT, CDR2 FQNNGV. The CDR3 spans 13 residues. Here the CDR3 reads CASSPRTADTQYF. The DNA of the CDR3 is TGTGCCAGCAGCCCACGGACAGCAGATACGCAGTATTTT.

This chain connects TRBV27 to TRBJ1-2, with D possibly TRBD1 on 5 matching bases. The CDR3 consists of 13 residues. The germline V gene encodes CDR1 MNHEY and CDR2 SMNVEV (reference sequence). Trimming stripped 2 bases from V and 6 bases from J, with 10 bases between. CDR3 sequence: CASSLLTGNGYTF. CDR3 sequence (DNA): TGTGCCAGCAGTTTACTAACAGGAAATGGCTACACCTTC.

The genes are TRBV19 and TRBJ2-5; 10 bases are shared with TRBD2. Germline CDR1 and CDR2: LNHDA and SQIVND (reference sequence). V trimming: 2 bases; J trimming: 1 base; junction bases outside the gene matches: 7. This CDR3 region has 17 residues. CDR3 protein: CASSISGLAGAQETQYF. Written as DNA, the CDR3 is TGTGCCAGTAGTATATCGGGTCTAGCGGGGGCCCAAGAGACCCAGTACTTC.

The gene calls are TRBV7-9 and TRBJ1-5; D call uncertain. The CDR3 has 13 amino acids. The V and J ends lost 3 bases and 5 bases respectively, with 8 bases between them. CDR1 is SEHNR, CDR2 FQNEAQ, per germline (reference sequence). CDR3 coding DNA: TGTGCCAGCAGCTTTGCAGGTTATCAGCCCCAGCATTTT. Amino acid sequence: CASSFAGYQPQHF.

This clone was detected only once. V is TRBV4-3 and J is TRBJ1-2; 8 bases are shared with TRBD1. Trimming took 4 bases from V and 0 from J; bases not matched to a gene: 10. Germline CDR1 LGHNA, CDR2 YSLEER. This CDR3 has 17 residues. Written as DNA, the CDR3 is TGCGCCAGCAGCCGAGTGGTTACAGGGGGTCCTAACTATGGCTACACCTTC. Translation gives CASSRVVTGGPNYGYTF.

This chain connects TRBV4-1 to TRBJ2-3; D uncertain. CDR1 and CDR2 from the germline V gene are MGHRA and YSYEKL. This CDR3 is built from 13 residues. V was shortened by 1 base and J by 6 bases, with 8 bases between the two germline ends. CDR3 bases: TGCGCCAGCAGCCAAGTAACTAAGGATACGCAGTATTTT. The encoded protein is CASSQVTKDTQYF.

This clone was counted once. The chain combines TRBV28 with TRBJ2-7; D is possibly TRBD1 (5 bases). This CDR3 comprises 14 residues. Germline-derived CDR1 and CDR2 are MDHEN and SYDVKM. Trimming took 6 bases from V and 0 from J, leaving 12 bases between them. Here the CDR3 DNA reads TGTGCCAGCAGCAGACAGACCTTCTCCTACGAGCAGTACTTC. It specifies CASSRQTFSYEQYF.

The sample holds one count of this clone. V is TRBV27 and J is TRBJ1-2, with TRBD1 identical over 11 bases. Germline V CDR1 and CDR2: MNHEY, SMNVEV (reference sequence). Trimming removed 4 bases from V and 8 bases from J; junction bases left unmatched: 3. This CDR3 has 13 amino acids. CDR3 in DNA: TGTGCCAGCAGTTGGGACAGGGGGTCGGGCTACACCTTC. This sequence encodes CASSWDRGSGYTF.

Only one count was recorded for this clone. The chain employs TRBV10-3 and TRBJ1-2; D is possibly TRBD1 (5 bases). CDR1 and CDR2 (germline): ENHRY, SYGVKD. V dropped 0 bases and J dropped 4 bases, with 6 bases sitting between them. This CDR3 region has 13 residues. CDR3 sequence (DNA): TGTGCCATCAGTGAGTCGGGGGGCTATGGCTACACCTTC. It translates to CAISESGGYGYTF.

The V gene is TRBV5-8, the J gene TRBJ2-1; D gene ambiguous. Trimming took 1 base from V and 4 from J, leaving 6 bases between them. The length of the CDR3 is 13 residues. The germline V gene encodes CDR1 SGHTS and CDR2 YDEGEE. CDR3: CASSLSMYNEQFF. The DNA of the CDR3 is TGTGCCAGCAGCTTGTCTATGTACAATGAGCAGTTCTTC. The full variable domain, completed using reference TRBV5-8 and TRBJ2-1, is EAGVTQSPTHLIKTRGQQATLRCSPISGHTSVYWYQQALGLGLQFLLWYDEGEERNRGNFPPRFSGRQFPNYSSELNVNALELEDSALYLCASSLSMYNEQFFGPGTRLTVL.

CDR3 loop: CASSDTGQEGNTIYF. The DNA for the CDR3 is TGTGCCAGCAGCGATACAGGGCAAGAAGGAAACACCATATATTTT. The rearrangement joins TRBV13 to TRBJ1-3; possible D gene TRBD1, 6 bases. V lost 5 bases and J lost 4, with 15 bases in between. The CDR3 has 15 amino acids. Germline loops: CDR1 PRHDT, CDR2 FYEKMQ (reference sequence). Drawing the rest from reference TRBV13 and TRBJ1-3, the complete variable domain is AAGVIQSPRHLIKEKRETATLKCYPIPRHDTVYWYQQGPGQDPQFLISFYEKMQSDKGSIPDRFSAQQFSDYHSELNMSSLELGDSALYFCASSDTGQEGNTIYFGEGSWLTVV.

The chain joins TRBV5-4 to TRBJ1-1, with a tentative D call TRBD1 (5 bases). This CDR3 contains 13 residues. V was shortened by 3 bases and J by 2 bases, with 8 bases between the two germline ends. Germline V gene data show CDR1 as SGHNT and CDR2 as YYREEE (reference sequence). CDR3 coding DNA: TGTGCCAGCAGCTGGGGCCGTAACACTGAAGCTTTCTTT. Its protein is CASSWGRNTEAFF.

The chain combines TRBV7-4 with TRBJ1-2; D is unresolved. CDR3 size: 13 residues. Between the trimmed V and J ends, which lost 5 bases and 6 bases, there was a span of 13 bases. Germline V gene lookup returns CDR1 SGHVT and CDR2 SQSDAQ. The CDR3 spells CASSLVGRDGYTF. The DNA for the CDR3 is TGTGCCAGCAGCCTCGTTGGGAGGGATGGCTACACCTTC.